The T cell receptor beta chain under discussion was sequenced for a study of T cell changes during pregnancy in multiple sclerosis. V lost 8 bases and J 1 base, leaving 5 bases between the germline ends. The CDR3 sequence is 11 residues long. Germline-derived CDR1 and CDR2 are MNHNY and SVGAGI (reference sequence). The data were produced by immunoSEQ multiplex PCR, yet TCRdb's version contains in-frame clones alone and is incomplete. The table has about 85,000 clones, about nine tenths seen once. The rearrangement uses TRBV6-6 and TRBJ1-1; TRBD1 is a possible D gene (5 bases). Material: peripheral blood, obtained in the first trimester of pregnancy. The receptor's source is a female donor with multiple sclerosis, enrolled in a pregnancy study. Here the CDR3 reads CASQGNTEAFF. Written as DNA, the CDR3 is TGTGCCAGCCAGGGGAACACTGAAGCTTTCTTT.